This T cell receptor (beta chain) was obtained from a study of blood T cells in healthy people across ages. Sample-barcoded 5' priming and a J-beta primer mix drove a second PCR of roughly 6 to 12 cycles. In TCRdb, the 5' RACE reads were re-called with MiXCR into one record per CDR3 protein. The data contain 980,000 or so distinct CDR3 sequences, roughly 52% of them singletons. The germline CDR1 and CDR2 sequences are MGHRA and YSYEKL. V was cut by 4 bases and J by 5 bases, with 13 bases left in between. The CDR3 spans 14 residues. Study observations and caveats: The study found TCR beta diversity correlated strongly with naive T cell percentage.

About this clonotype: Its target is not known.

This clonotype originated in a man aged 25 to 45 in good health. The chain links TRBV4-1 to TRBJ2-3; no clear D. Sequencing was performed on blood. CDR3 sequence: CASSLRARGDTQYF. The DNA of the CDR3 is TGCGCCAGCAGCCTCCGAGCGAGAGGAGATACGCAGTATTTT.